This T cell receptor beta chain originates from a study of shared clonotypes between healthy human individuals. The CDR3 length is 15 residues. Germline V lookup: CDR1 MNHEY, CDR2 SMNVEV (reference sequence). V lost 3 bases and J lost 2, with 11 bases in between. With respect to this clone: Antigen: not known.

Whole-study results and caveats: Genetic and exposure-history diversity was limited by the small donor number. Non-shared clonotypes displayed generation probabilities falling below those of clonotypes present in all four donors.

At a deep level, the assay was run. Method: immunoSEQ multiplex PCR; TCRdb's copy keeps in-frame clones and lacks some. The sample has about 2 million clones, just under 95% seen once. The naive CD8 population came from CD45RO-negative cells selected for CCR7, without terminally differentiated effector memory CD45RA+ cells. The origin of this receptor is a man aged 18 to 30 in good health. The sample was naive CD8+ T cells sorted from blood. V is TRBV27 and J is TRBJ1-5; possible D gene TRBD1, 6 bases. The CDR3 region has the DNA TGTGCCAGCAGTTTTGGGGGGCCCGGCAATCAGCCCCAGCATTTT. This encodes CASSFGGPGNQPQHF.